The 19 T cell receptor beta chains in this list originate from one sample, sequenced in a study of T-cell memory formation after mild COVID-19. A single record per CDR3 protein comes from TCRdb applying MiXCR to the 5' RACE reads. The profile shows about 610,000 distinct CDR3 sequences, around a sixth of them singletons. Specimen: PBMCs or a T cell subset sorted from them (not recorded which). Every receptor here comes from an adult woman who had mild COVID-19 (a few samples of this study predate the infection). Cell type and time point are not known.

The J gene is TRBJ2-1, the V gene TRBV3-2; TRBD1 is the table's D call and was not checked against the DNA. TRBV3-2 is annotated as a pseudogene. This CDR3 region has 17 residues. The CDR3 loop reads CASSQDWDTPSYNEQFF. CDR3 coding DNA: TGTGCCAGCAGCCAAGACTGGGACACGCCTTCCTACAATGAGCAGTTCTTC.

This chain connects TRBV6-6 to TRBJ1-5; D is unresolved. CDR3 length: 11 amino acids. The V and J ends lost 5 bases and 8 bases respectively, with 7 bases between them. Germline loops: CDR1 MNHNY, CDR2 SVGAGI (reference sequence). The CDR3 DNA follows: TGTGCCAGCAGTCAGGAAGAGCCCCAGCATTTT. It yields the protein CASSQEEPQHF.

This clonotype was recorded a few times. The chain carries TRBV5-1 and TRBJ1-2, with 10 bases matching TRBD1. The CDR3 extends over 16 amino acids. Germline V lookup: CDR1 SGHRS, CDR2 YFSETQ. The V gene end was trimmed by 2 bases and the J gene end by 0 bases; junction bases not matched to a gene: 4. CDR3 in amino acids: CASSLGQGGSNYGYTF. The CDR3, as DNA: TGCGCCAGCAGCTTAGGACAGGGGGGATCTAACTATGGCTACACCTTC. Variable domain in full (rest from reference TRBV5-1 and TRBJ1-2): KAGVTQTPRYLIKTRGQQVTLSCSPISGHRSVSWYQQTPGQGLQFLFEYFSETQRNKGNFPGRFSGRQFSNSRSEMNVSTLELGDSALYLCASSLGQGGSNYGYTFGSGTRLTVV.

Here the CDR3 DNA reads TGCGCCAGCAGCGCCGGGACGGACTCTCGGATAGATGAGCAGTTCTTC. Translating it yields CASSAGTDSRIDEQFF. This rearrangement joins TRBV5-1 to TRBJ2-1; D might be TRBD1 or TRBD2, each matching 5 bases. Germline values: CDR1 SGHRS, CDR2 YFSETQ. Between the trimmed V and J ends, which lost 4 bases and 8 bases, there was a span of 22 bases. The CDR3 runs to 16 residues.

This clonotype has just a few counts. This chain links TRBV3-1 with TRBJ2-5, with TRBD1 identical over 7 bases. Trimming took 4 bases from V and 5 from J; bases not matched to a gene: 10. This CDR3 comprises 15 residues. Germline lookup yields CDR1 LGHDT and CDR2 YNNKEL (reference sequence). DNA of the CDR3: TGTGCCAGCAGCCGCAGACAGGGAAGAGCGGAGACCCAGTACTTC. Its translation is CASSRRQGRAETQYF.

The J gene is TRBJ2-2, the V gene TRBV9; TRBD1 or TRBD2 may be the D gene (5 bases each). CDR1 and CDR2 (germline): SGDLS, YYNGEE. Trimming took 0 bases from V and 2 from J, leaving 11 bases between them. This CDR3 comprises 16 residues. CDR3 residues: CASSVGGNLNTGELFF. The CDR3 nucleotides are TGTGCCAGCAGCGTAGGGGGGAACCTCAACACCGGGGAGCTGTTTTTT. The full variable domain, in which reference TRBV9 and TRBJ2-2 provide the parts outside the CDR3, is DSGVTQTPKHLITATGQRVTLRCSPRSGDLSVYWYQQSLDQGLQFLIQYYNGEERAKGNILERFSAQQFPDLHSELNLSSLELGDSALYFCASSVGGNLNTGELFFGEGSRLTVL.

V and J are TRBV7-9 and TRBJ1-1; D is uncertain. The CDR3 runs to 11 residues. CDR1 is SEHNR, CDR2 FQNEAQ, per germline (reference sequence). V dropped 9 bases and J dropped 2 bases, with 7 bases sitting between them. DNA of the CDR3: TGTGCCAGAGGTCATAACACTGAAGCTTTCTTT. This gives the protein CARGHNTEAFF.

This clonotype was seen only a few times. This chain joins TRBV7-3 and TRBJ2-1; 10 nucleotides agree with TRBD2. Losses at the gene ends were 0 bases for V and 9 bases for J; bases not matched to a gene: 17. Germline V CDR1 and CDR2: SGHTA, FQGTGA. CDR3 length: 19 amino acids. CDR3 loop: CASSLTWVRPTSGAGEQFF. For the CDR3, the DNA is TGTGCCAGCAGCTTAACTTGGGTCCGTCCCACTAGCGGGGCTGGTGAGCAGTTCTTC.

V usage is TRBV5-1 and J usage is TRBJ1-2, with TRBD1 as a possible D gene (5 bases). Trimming pared 2 bases from V and 6 bases from J, leaving 11 bases between. The length of the CDR3 is 13 residues. CDR1 SGHRS and CDR2 YFSETQ come from the germline V gene. CDR3 in DNA: TGCGCCAGCAGCTTCGAGGGGCTCGATGGCTACACCTTC. It is translated as CASSFEGLDGYTF. Looking up the rest from reference TRBV5-1 and TRBJ1-2 gives the full variable domain: KAGVTQTPRYLIKTRGQQVTLSCSPISGHRSVSWYQQTPGQGLQFLFEYFSETQRNKGNFPGRFSGRQFSNSRSEMNVSTLELGDSALYLCASSFEGLDGYTFGSGTRLTVV.

This clonotype has more than one count but fewer than ten. V gene TRBV20-1 combines with J gene TRBJ2-7, with 9 bases identical to TRBD1. J gave up 2 bases and V 0 bases, and 11 bases lay outside the gene matches. The CDR3 covers 17 residues. CDR1 is DFQATT, CDR2 SNEGSKA, per germline (reference sequence). CDR3 residues: CSARDHPGQGRTYEQYF. The DNA of the CDR3 is TGCAGTGCTAGAGATCACCCGGGACAGGGAAGAACCTACGAGCAGTACTTC.

The chain combines TRBV4-2 with TRBJ2-5; D unresolved. This CDR3 is 14 amino acids long. The germline CDR1 and CDR2 sequences are LGHNA and YNFKEQ. V was cut by 0 bases and J by 2 bases, with 7 bases left in between. The CDR3 DNA follows: TGTGCCAGCAGCCAAGAGGGTAGGCAAGAGACCCAGTACTTC. This gives the protein CASSQEGRQETQYF.

V gene TRBV2 combines with J gene TRBJ2-6; TRBD1 agrees at 7 bases. The germline CDR1 and CDR2 sequences are SNHLY and FYNNEI. V was clipped by 6 bases and J by 0 bases; unmatched bases: 8. The CDR3 extends over 17 amino acids. The CDR3: CASREWGQRSGANVLTF. CDR3 DNA sequence: TGTGCCAGCAGGGAGTGGGGACAGCGCTCTGGGGCCAACGTCCTGACTTTC.

This clonotype appeared once. V is TRBV20-1 and J is TRBJ2-7; 8 nucleotides agree with TRBD1. CDR3 size: 14 residues. V was pared by 3 bases and J by 3 bases, with 7 bases of the junction left unmatched. Germline V lookup: CDR1 DFQATT, CDR2 SNEGSKA (reference sequence). CDR3 amino acids: CSARALDRDYEQYF. The CDR3 nucleotides are TGCAGTGCTAGGGCCCTGGACAGGGACTACGAGCAGTACTTC.

The chain carries TRBV18 and TRBJ1-6; 7 bases agree with TRBD1. Germline lookup yields CDR1 KGHSH and CDR2 LQKENI. V gave up 4 bases and J gave up 5 bases; unmatched junction bases: 5. The CDR3 has 15 amino acids. The CDR3 sequence is CASSLTGWDNSPLHF. The DNA for the CDR3 is TGTGCCAGCTCACTGACAGGGTGGGATAATTCACCCCTCCACTTT. The full variable domain, rest sourced from reference TRBV18 and TRBJ1-6, is NAGVMQNPRHLVRRRGQEARLRCSPMKGHSHVYWYRQLPEEGLKFMVYLQKENIIDESGMPKERFSAEFPKEGPSILRIQQVVRGDSAAYFCASSLTGWDNSPLHFGNGTRLTVT.

The rearrangement joins TRBV20-1 to TRBJ2-3; D perhaps matches TRBD1 (6 bases). The CDR3 runs 15 residues. V lost 3 bases to trimming and J lost 0 bases, with 13 bases between them. Germline V gene sequence: CDR1 DFQATT, CDR2 SNEGSKA (reference sequence). CDR3 amino acids: CSARVRQGSTDTQYF. The DNA for the CDR3 is TGCAGTGCTAGGGTTCGTCAGGGGAGCACAGATACGCAGTATTTT.

This clonotype came up a few times. The chain is built from TRBV7-9 and TRBJ2-7; 11 positions match TRBD2. Germline V gene data show CDR1 as SEHNR and CDR2 as FQNEAQ (reference sequence). The CDR3 totals 15 residues. Germline trimming cut 5 bases from V and 3 bases from J; bases unmatched to any gene: 6. In DNA form, the CDR3 reads TGTGCCAGCAGCAGGGGACTAGCGGCAAACTACGAGCAGTACTTC. This codes for CASSRGLAANYEQYF.

There are a few counts of this clonotype. V is TRBV30 and J is TRBJ1-1; D is ambiguous. The CDR3 covers 13 residues. Germline CDR1 is GTSNPN and CDR2 is SVGIG (reference sequence). V was trimmed by 2 bases and J by 7 bases, leaving 14 bases between them. In DNA, the CDR3 is TGTGCCTGGAGTTACCCGGGGAGGGTTGAAGCTTTCTTT. This translates into CAWSYPGRVEAFF.

V usage is TRBV3-1 and J usage is TRBJ1-6; D is undetermined. The germline V gene encodes CDR1 LGHDT and CDR2 YNNKEL (reference sequence). V was trimmed by 1 base and J by 12 bases, leaving 7 bases between them. The length of the CDR3 is 12 residues. CDR3 sequence (DNA): TGTGCCAGCAGCCAAGGAGTCGAACCCCTCCACTTT. Translating it yields CASSQGVEPLHF.

V is TRBV20-1 and J is TRBJ1-1; D ambiguous. V was clipped by 1 base and J by 1 base, with 13 bases between them. Per germline, CDR1 DFQATT and CDR2 SNEGSKA (reference sequence). CDR3 size: 15 residues. The CDR3 loop is CSARVRALTNTEAFF. CDR3 bases: TGCAGTGCTAGAGTTCGGGCACTCACGAACACTGAAGCTTTCTTT.